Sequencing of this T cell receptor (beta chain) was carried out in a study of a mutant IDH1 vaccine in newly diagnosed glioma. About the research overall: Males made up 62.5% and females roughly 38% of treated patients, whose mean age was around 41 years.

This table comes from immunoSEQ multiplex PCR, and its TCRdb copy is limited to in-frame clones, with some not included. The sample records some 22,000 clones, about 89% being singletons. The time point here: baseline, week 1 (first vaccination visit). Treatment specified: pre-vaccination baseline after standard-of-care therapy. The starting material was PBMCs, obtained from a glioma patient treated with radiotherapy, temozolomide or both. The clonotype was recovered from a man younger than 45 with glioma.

CDR3 DNA sequence: TGTGCCAGCTTGCAGGGCGCGAAGGGGGACACTGAAGCTTTCTTT. It encodes CASLQGAKGDTEAFF. The rearrangement uses TRBV10-3 and TRBJ1-1; D may be TRBD1 (6 bases). The V end lost 10 bases, the J end lost 3 bases, and 21 bases lay between the germline ends. Germline V gene data show CDR1 as ENHRY and CDR2 as SYGVKD. CDR3 length equals 15 residues.